One sample yielded the 19 T cell receptor beta chains listed below, sequenced in a study of T cell clonality in common variable immunodeficiency. Some clones are missing from TCRdb's copy, which holds only in-frame ones; the method was immunoSEQ multiplex PCR. The profile covers under 45,000 clones, none occurring a single time. The sample taken for sequencing was peripheral blood mononuclear cells. The source of these receptors is a person aged 18 to 70 in good health.

This clone was observed many times. The sequence runs out 3 residues before the end of the CDR3; the remainder is reconstructed from the germline J gene. The chain uses TRBV10-2 and TRBJ2-7; 7 bases fit TRBD2. CDR1 is WSHSY and CDR2 is SAAADI in the germline V gene. V lost 3 bases to trimming and J lost 2 bases; unmatched junction nucleotides: 4. This CDR3 region has 14 residues. Incomplete CDR3 DNA: TGCGCCAGCAGTGACCCCGCGGGGGCCTACGAG. This encodes CASSDPAGAYE. The entire CDR3 protein reads CASSDPAGAYEQYF.

This clone was counted at least ten times. The read gets to within 3 residues of the CDR3 end, and the germline J gene fills in the rest. The V gene is TRBV19, the J gene TRBJ2-3; 7 nucleotides align to TRBD2. The CDR3 loop spans 15 amino acids. The trim removed 5 bases at V and 3 bases at J, leaving 8 bases unmatched. Germline V CDR1 and CDR2: LNHDA, SQIVND (reference sequence). The covered CDR3 bases are TGTGCCAGTAGTTCCGGACTAGAAGGTACAGATACG. Protein product: CASSSGLEGTDT. The entire CDR3 protein is CASSSGLEGTDTQYF.

As to this clone: Sequencing ends 3 residues short of the CDR3 end; the germline J gene provides the rest. The chain couples TRBV6-1 to TRBJ2-7; TRBD2 matches at 14 bases. The germline V gene has CDR1 MNHNS and CDR2 SASEGT. V lost 4 bases and J lost 5; bases outside the gene matches: 4. This CDR3 is 15 amino acids long. CDR3 bases read: TGTGCCAGCAGTGTAGGGACTAGCGGGAGCCACGAG. It translates to CASSVGTSGSHE. From start to end, the CDR3 is CASSVGTSGSHEQYF.

This clone was observed at least ten times. The read finishes 3 residues shy of the CDR3 end, and the germline J gene is used to complete it. The chain is built from TRBV19 and TRBJ1-3; a possible D gene is TRBD1 (6 bases). The CDR3 covers 14 residues. With 6 bases removed from V and 4 bases from J, the gap between germline ends came to 13 bases. CDR1 and CDR2 (germline): LNHDA, SQIVND (reference sequence). The chain's CDR3 is CASRPRGEGNTIYF. The CDR3 bases that were read are TGTGCCAGTAGACCCAGGGGCGAAGGAAACACC.

This clone was observed at least ten times. The CDR3 extends 3 residues past the end of the read, so its final part is completed from the germline J gene. The chain combines TRBV6-4 with TRBJ2-2, with TRBD2 identical over 11 bases. There are 16 residues in the CDR3. Germline CDR1 MRHNA, CDR2 SNTAGT. The junction had 9 bases not matched to a gene; V was cut back by 6 bases and J by 6 bases. CDR3 amino acids: CASSRTSGLPAGELFF. Partial CDR3 DNA: TGTGCCAGCAGCCGGACTAGCGGGCTACCGGCCGGGGAG.

At least ten counts were recorded for this clone. The read finishes 3 residues shy of the CDR3 end, and the germline J gene is used to complete it. The chain joins TRBV20-1 to TRBJ2-7; TRBD2 matches at 12 bases. J was trimmed by 4 bases and V by 3 bases; bases with no gene match: 10. Germline V gives CDR1 DFQATT, CDR2 SNEGSKA (reference sequence). The CDR3 spans 16 residues. CDR3: CSASFLGLAGGYEQYF. Partial CDR3 DNA: TGCAGTGCTAGCTTCTTAGGGCTAGCGGGAGGGTACGAG.

This clone was picked up many times. The read stops 3 residues short of the end of the CDR3; the missing end is completed from the germline J gene. V gene TRBV30 combines with J gene TRBJ1-4, with D perhaps matching TRBD1 (5 bases). There are 14 residues in the CDR3. Per germline, CDR1 GTSNPN and CDR2 SVGIG (reference sequence). V was cut by 3 bases and J by 6 bases, with 14 bases left in between. CDR3 DNA (partial): TGTGCCTGGAGCGAGGGGATTCTGGATGAAAAA. Its translation is CAWSEGILDEK. The full CDR3 reads CAWSEGILDEKLFF.

This clone was found many times. The read terminates 3 residues ahead of where the CDR3 ends, so the germline J gene completes it. The rearrangement links TRBV28 to TRBJ1-2, with TRBD1 matching 7 bases. V was clipped by 6 bases and J by 5 bases; unmatched bases: 9. The CDR3 is 14 residues long. CDR1 and CDR2 from the germline V gene are MDHEN and SYDVKM. The sequenced part of the CDR3 DNA is TGTGCCAGCAGGCCGACAGGGCACGGGTATGGC. Translation gives CASRPTGHGYG. The full CDR3 sequence reads CASRPTGHGYGYTF.

This clone was seen repeatedly, ten times or more. With the read ending 3 residues before the CDR3 end, the germline J gene is used to fill in that end. The chain uses TRBV20-1 and TRBJ2-1; D might be TRBD1 (6 bases). There are 16 residues in the CDR3. Germline CDR1 reads DFQATT; CDR2 reads SNEGSKA (reference sequence). The V gene lost 4 bases and the J gene lost 2 bases, with 18 bases spanning the gap. CDR3 residues: CSATTSQGLTYNEQFF. CDR3 DNA (partial): TGCAGTGCTACCACTTCTCAGGGGTTGACCTACAATGAG.

This clone was observed many times. The read stops 3 residues short of the end of the CDR3; the missing end is completed from the germline J gene. V and J are TRBV4-1 and TRBJ2-5; 8 bases are a match to TRBD2. CDR3 length equals 16 residues. Losses at the gene ends were 4 bases for V and 0 bases for J; bases not matched to a gene: 7. CDR1 is MGHRA and CDR2 is YSYEKL in the germline V gene. Incomplete CDR3 DNA: TGCGCCAGCAGCCGGGTAGCGGGGTCGAACCAAGAGACC. It encodes CASSRVAGSNQET. The full CDR3 sequence reads CASSRVAGSNQETQYF.

At least ten counts were recorded for this clone. The read comes to an end 3 residues before the CDR3 does, leaving the germline J gene to fill in the end. Distinct nucleotide sequences in the sample also encode this CDR3. The chain links TRBV20-1 to TRBJ1-5; D is perhaps TRBD1 (6 bases). Germline V gene sequence: CDR1 DFQATT, CDR2 SNEGSKA (reference sequence). The CDR3 is 14 residues long. Trimming cost V 3 bases and J 3 bases, with 12 bases left between them. CDR3 DNA, as far as it was read: TGCAGTGCTAGTCGAGGGGGAGACAATCAGCCC. Translated: CSASRGGDNQP. The full CDR3 protein reads CSASRGGDNQPQHF.

The table lists this clone with many counts. The read stops 3 residues short of the end of the CDR3; the missing end is completed from the germline J gene. This chain connects TRBV5-4 to TRBJ2-7, with TRBD2 identical over 9 bases. Germline V lookup: CDR1 SGHNT, CDR2 YYREEE (reference sequence). Trimming at V came to 0 bases and at J to 6 bases, leaving 7 bases not matched to a gene. There are 15 residues in the CDR3. CDR3 DNA, as far as it was read: TGTGCCAGCAGCTTGGCCTCTTTAGCGGGAGTCGAG. Translating gives CASSLASLAGVE. The entire CDR3 protein is CASSLASLAGVEQYF.

Ten or more counts support this clone. Sequencing ends 3 residues short of the CDR3 end; the germline J gene provides the rest. The chain couples TRBV5-1 to TRBJ2-4, with TRBD1 matching 7 bases. Germline CDR1 is SGHRS and CDR2 is YFSETQ. Trimming took 2 bases from V and 5 from J; bases not matched to a gene: 1. CDR3 size: 13 residues. CDR3 residues: CASSFGTENIQYF. The CDR3 bases that were read are TGCGCCAGCAGCTTCGGGACAGAAAACATT.

This clone was observed many times. The CDR3 bases that were read are TGCGCCAGCAGCTTATCCGGGACAGGGAGGGAAAAA. It translates to CASSLSGTGREK. The whole CDR3 sequence reads CASSLSGTGREKLFF. This chain connects TRBV5-1 to TRBJ1-4, with 9 bases fitting TRBD1. The read ends 3 residues shy of where the CDR3 ends; the end is completed using the germline J gene. CDR3 length: 15 residues. The V and J ends lost 2 bases and 8 bases, in that order; junction bases with no gene match: 7. Germline lookup yields CDR1 SGHRS and CDR2 YFSETQ.

This clone was found many times. Read coverage stops 3 residues before the CDR3 terminus; the germline J gene supplies the remainder. The chain carries TRBV2 and TRBJ2-1; 9 bases agree with TRBD2. J gave up 5 bases and V 6 bases, and 8 bases lay outside the gene matches. The CDR3 has 15 residues. Germline V gene lookup returns CDR1 SNHLY and CDR2 FYNNEI. The CDR3 reads CASSATSGIDNEQFF. The DNA read from the CDR3 is TGTGCCAGCAGCGCGACTAGCGGAATAGACAATGAG.

This clone has at least ten counts. Read coverage stops 3 residues before the CDR3 terminus; the germline J gene supplies the remainder. This chain uses TRBV6-2 or TRBV6-3 with TRBJ2-3; a possible D gene is TRBD2 (7 bases). Germline V gene sequence: CDR1 MNHEY, CDR2 SVGEGT. Trimming removed 6 bases from V and 1 base from J, with 17 bases in between. There are 16 residues in the CDR3. The chain's CDR3 is CASRIYGGGGTDTQYF. The sequenced CDR3 bases are TGTGCCAGCAGAATTTATGGGGGGGGCGGCACAGATACG.

This clone was seen more than once but under ten times. The sequence runs out 3 residues before the end of the CDR3; the remainder is reconstructed from the germline J gene. The chain combines TRBV20-1 with TRBJ2-5, with D perhaps TRBD2 (5 bases). Deletions cut 5 bases from V and 7 bases from J, with 14 bases between. Germline CDR1 DFQATT, CDR2 SNEGSKA (reference sequence). The CDR3 consists of 12 residues. CDR3 sequence: CSAVYLRGTQYF. CDR3 DNA (partial): TGCAGTGCTGTCTACCTTCGGGGGACC.

In regard to this clone: The CDR3 end falls 3 residues outside the read, so it is completed with the germline J gene. V usage is TRBV30 and J usage is TRBJ1-2, with 9 bases matching TRBD1. The CDR3 extends over 14 amino acids. Germline V gene lookup returns CDR1 GTSNPN and CDR2 SVGIG (reference sequence). The covered CDR3 bases are TGTGCCTGGAGTGCCATAACAGGGGGCGCGGGC. Translated, it gives CAWSAITGGAG. The whole CDR3 sequence is CAWSAITGGAGYTF.

This clone was seen a handful of times. The CDR3 extends 3 residues past the end of the read, so its final part is completed from the germline J gene. The chain joins TRBV18 to TRBJ1-1; D is undetermined. V was clipped by 3 bases and J by 3 bases, with 8 bases between them. Germline loops: CDR1 KGHSH, CDR2 LQKENI. The CDR3 totals 13 residues. Incomplete CDR3 DNA: TGTGCCAGCTCACCGAAGGGTGACACTGAA. Translated: CASSPKGDTE. The complete CDR3 sequence is CASSPKGDTEAFF.